The 32 T cell receptor beta chains listed next were all sequenced from one sample in a study of cytomegalovirus exposure and HLA in healthy donors. Some clones are missing from TCRdb's copy, which holds only in-frame ones; the method was immunoSEQ multiplex PCR. The repertoire has 90,000 or so clones, about 85% of them found once; the top ten carry roughly 22%. The sequenced sample was PBMCs. Source of these receptors: a man between 18 and 29 years old in good health and CMV-seropositive.

The chain recombines TRBV19 with TRBJ1-5; 8 nucleotides agree with TRBD1. Per germline, CDR1 LNHDA and CDR2 SQIVND (reference sequence). J gave up 2 bases and V 3 bases, and 0 bases lay outside the gene matches. The CDR3 contains 14 residues. CDR3 nucleotide sequence: TGTGCCAGTAGTATGACAGGGGGCAATCAGCCCCAGCATTTT. Encoded protein: CASSMTGGNQPQHF. The whole variable domain, filled in from reference TRBV19 and TRBJ1-5, reads DGGITQSPKYLFRKEGQNVTLSCEQNLNHDAMYWYRQDPGQGLRLIYYSQIVNDFQKGDIAEGYSVSREKKESFPLTVTSAQKNPTAFYLCASSMTGGNQPQHFGDGTRLSIL.

The V gene is TRBV6-6, the J gene TRBJ2-7; D is possibly TRBD2 (6 bases). Trimming left V 0 bases short and J 7 bases short, with 10 bases between. CDR3 length: 13 amino acids. Germline loops: CDR1 MNHNY, CDR2 SVGAGI (reference sequence). This CDR3 reads CASSYSGTQEQYV. CDR3 sequence (DNA): TGTGCCAGCAGTTACTCTGGGACTCAAGAGCAGTACGTC.

The chain employs TRBV6-6 and TRBJ1-1; 7 nucleotides align to TRBD1. The CDR3 runs to 15 residues. In germline, CDR1 is MNHNY, CDR2 SVGAGI (reference sequence). V dropped 3 bases and J dropped 0; count of bases not matched to a gene: 4. Written as DNA, the CDR3 is TGTGCCAGCAGTTATCTTAGGGGGCTGAACACTGAAGCTTTCTTT. The encoded protein is CASSYLRGLNTEAFF.

This chain joins TRBV5-1 and TRBJ2-7; D might be TRBD2 (7 bases). Germline V gives CDR1 SGHRS, CDR2 YFSETQ. The V end lost 4 bases, the J end lost 5 bases, and 16 bases lay between the germline ends. The CDR3 has 14 residues. CDR3 region: CASSGGGGRNEQYF. The CDR3 coding sequence is TGCGCCAGCAGCGGGGGAGGGGGTAGAAACGAGCAGTACTTC.

This clone showed up just a few times. The J gene is TRBJ1-2, the V gene TRBV30; the match to TRBD1 covers 7 bases. This CDR3 spans 12 amino acids. With V trimmed by 5 bases and J by 4 bases, 4 bases remained unmatched. Germline V lookup: CDR1 GTSNPN, CDR2 SVGIG (reference sequence). DNA of the CDR3: TGTGCCTGGGTGGGACAGCTCTATGGCTACACCTTC. Its protein product is CAWVGQLYGYTF.

The chain couples TRBV6-5 to TRBJ2-2, with D possibly TRBD1 on 6 matching bases. V lost 4 bases and J 4 bases, leaving 13 bases between the germline ends. Germline loops: CDR1 MNHEY, CDR2 SVGAGI. There are 15 residues in the CDR3. This chain's CDR3 is CASSSTTGSTGELFF. CDR3 sequence (DNA): TGTGCCAGCAGTTCCACCACAGGGAGCACCGGGGAGCTGTTTTTT.

V usage is TRBV18 and J usage is TRBJ2-5; 10 bases match TRBD1. V shed 4 bases, J shed 2 bases, and the junction held 7 bases outside the gene matches. Germline assignment: CDR1 KGHSH and CDR2 LQKENI. The CDR3 covers 16 residues. This chain's CDR3 is CASSLNGQGVQETQYF. In nucleotides, the CDR3 is TGTGCCAGCTCACTAAACGGACAGGGGGTTCAAGAGACCCAGTACTTC. Drawing the rest from reference TRBV18 and TRBJ2-5, the complete variable domain is NAGVMQNPRHLVRRRGQEARLRCSPMKGHSHVYWYRQLPEEGLKFMVYLQKENIIDESGMPKERFSAEFPKEGPSILRIQQVVRGDSAAYFCASSLNGQGVQETQYFGPGTRLLVL.

The J gene is TRBJ2-7, the V gene TRBV5-5; 8 bases line up with TRBD2. CDR1 and CDR2 (germline): SGHKS, YYEKEE (reference sequence). This CDR3 region has 14 residues. With 4 bases clipped from V and 7 bases from J, the junction kept 10 bases outside the gene matches. CDR3: CASSLRLASWEQYV. CDR3 nucleotides: TGTGCCAGCAGCCTGAGACTAGCGTCTTGGGAGCAGTACGTC.

A single count supports this clone. J is TRBJ1-4 and V is TRBV28; 7 bases line up with TRBD1. Per the germline V gene, CDR1 is MDHEN and CDR2 is SYDVKM. The CDR3 is 16 residues long. Unmatched junction bases numbered 13, after V lost 6 bases and J lost 6 bases. The CDR3 region has the DNA TGTGCCAGCAGCTCTTATCAGACAGGGAAAGATGAAAAACTGTTTTTT. It codes for CASSSYQTGKDEKLFF.

The chain combines TRBV27 with TRBJ2-7, with 10 bases identical to TRBD1. V lost 5 bases to trimming and J lost 6 bases; unmatched junction nucleotides: 7. Germline V CDR1 and CDR2: MNHEY, SMNVEV (reference sequence). CDR3 length equals 14 residues. The CDR3 DNA reads TGTGCCAGCAGTCCGGGACAGGGGAGCGGCGAGCAGTACGTC. As protein: CASSPGQGSGEQYV.

The V gene is TRBV9, the J gene TRBJ2-7; 7 bases are a match to TRBD2. This CDR3 comprises 13 residues. The V segment lost 3 bases and the J segment 6 bases; nucleotides outside the gene matches: 6. Germline CDR1 reads SGDLS; CDR2 reads YYNGEE. The CDR3: CASSGPGLVEQYF. CDR3 DNA sequence: TGTGCCAGCAGCGGCCCTGGACTAGTCGAGCAGTACTTC.

The chain employs TRBV5-5 and TRBJ1-5; 8 bases fit TRBD1. CDR3 length: 15 amino acids. Per the germline V gene, CDR1 is SGHKS and CDR2 is YYEKEE (reference sequence). V was clipped by 0 bases and J by 13 bases; unmatched bases: 12. The CDR3 is CASSLDSGTGRRQHF. The DNA of the CDR3 is TGTGCCAGCAGCTTGGACTCAGGGACAGGCCGGAGGCAGCATTTT. The whole variable domain, filled in from reference TRBV5-5 and TRBJ1-5, reads DAGVTQSPTHLIKTRGQQVTLRCSPISGHKSVSWYQQVLGQGPQFIFQYYEKEERGRGNFPDRFSARQFPNYSSELNVNALLLGDSALYLCASSLDSGTGRRQHFGDGTRLSIL.

The chain carries TRBV28 and TRBJ2-5, with D possibly matching TRBD2 (6 bases). Per germline, CDR1 MDHEN and CDR2 SYDVKM. With 7 bases removed from V and 5 bases from J, the gap between germline ends came to 14 bases. The CDR3 spans 13 residues. CDR3 sequence reads: CASTSEGRETQYF. As DNA, the CDR3 is TGTGCCAGCACCTCGGAGGGGCGGGAGACCCAGTACTTC. Based on the CDR3 plus reference TRBV28 and TRBJ2-5, the full variable domain is DVKVTQSSRYLVKRTGEKVFLECVQDMDHENMFWYRQDPGLGLRLIYFSYDVKMKEKGDIPEGYSVSREKKERFSLILESASTNQTSMYLCASTSEGRETQYFGPGTRLLVL.

The V gene is TRBV28, the J gene TRBJ1-1; possible D gene TRBD1, 6 bases. The CDR3 loop spans 14 amino acids. Germline CDR1 is MDHEN and CDR2 is SYDVKM. V lost 6 bases to trimming and J lost 0 bases, with 11 bases between them. CDR3 protein: CASSRGLMNTEAFF. Written as DNA, the CDR3 is TGTGCCAGCAGCAGGGGATTGATGAACACTGAAGCTTTCTTT.

V is TRBV6-5 and J is TRBJ2-2; D is undetermined. The CDR3 runs to 16 residues. Deletions cut 1 base from V and 2 bases from J, with 11 bases between. The germline V gene has CDR1 MNHEY and CDR2 SVGAGI. CDR3 coding DNA: TGTGCCAGCAGTTACTTACAGCTTGTAAACACCGGGGAGCTGTTTTTT. It is translated as CASSYLQLVNTGELFF.

This rearrangement joins TRBV11-2 to TRBJ1-4; D gene unclear. V was pared by 5 bases and J by 4 bases, with 14 bases between. This CDR3 comprises 15 residues. Germline V gene data show CDR1 as SGHAT and CDR2 as FQNNGV. The CDR3 nucleotides read TGTGCCAGCAGCACTAAAGGCGAGGGTAATGAAAAACTGTTTTTT. Its translation: CASSTKGEGNEKLFF.

The J gene is TRBJ2-2, the V gene TRBV19; D may be TRBD1 (7 bases). Germline lookup yields CDR1 LNHDA and CDR2 SQIVND (reference sequence). Between the trimmed V and J ends, which lost 7 bases and 7 bases, there was a span of 19 bases. This CDR3 region has 15 residues. The CDR3 sequence: CASNTQGMEGGELFF. Written as DNA, the CDR3 is TGTGCCAGTAATACACAGGGGATGGAGGGCGGGGAGCTGTTTTTT.

The chain couples TRBV5-4 to TRBJ1-1; D may be TRBD1 (5 bases). Germline V gene lookup returns CDR1 SGHNT and CDR2 YYREEE (reference sequence). The CDR3 totals 12 residues. V dropped 1 base and J dropped 4 bases, with 5 bases sitting between them. CDR3 region: CASSLTGTEAFF. CDR3 sequence (DNA): TGTGCCAGCAGCTTGACAGGCACTGAAGCTTTCTTT.

V is TRBV29-1 and J is TRBJ2-1, with D perhaps matching TRBD2 (6 bases). The CDR3 loop spans 15 amino acids. The germline V gene has CDR1 SQVTM and CDR2 ANQGSEA. V was clipped by 0 bases and J by 2 bases, with 11 bases between them. The CDR3, as DNA: TGCAGCGTTGAAGAGGATCTAGCGACCTACAATGAGCAGTTCTTC. It specifies CSVEEDLATYNEQFF.

V gene TRBV5-4 combines with J gene TRBJ2-6; 8 bases map to TRBD1. This CDR3 spans 17 amino acids. V dropped 3 bases and J dropped 2; count of bases not matched to a gene: 7. The germline V gene encodes CDR1 SGHNT and CDR2 YYREEE (reference sequence). DNA of the CDR3: TGTGCCAGCAGCTGGCAGCAGGGGGCGGCTGGGGCCAACGTCCTGACTTTC. Translated: CASSWQQGAAGANVLTF.

The V call is TRBV30, the J call TRBJ1-5, with D tentatively TRBD1 (5 bases). There are 15 residues in the CDR3. The germline V gene has CDR1 GTSNPN and CDR2 SVGIG (reference sequence). V lost 2 bases and J lost 1, with 12 bases in between. This CDR3 reads CAWSTGTQSNQPQHF. CDR3 bases: TGTGCCTGGAGTACTGGGACTCAAAGCAATCAGCCCCAGCATTTT.

The V and J genes are TRBV4-1 and TRBJ2-1; 12 bases agree with TRBD2. Germline V lookup: CDR1 MGHRA, CDR2 YSYEKL. With 1 base clipped from V and 12 bases from J, the junction kept 10 bases outside the gene matches. This CDR3 contains 16 residues. CDR3 sequence reads: CASSQVTSGRRGSQFF. CDR3 DNA: TGCGCCAGCAGCCAAGTTACTAGCGGGAGGCGGGGTTCGCAGTTCTTC.

The gene calls are TRBV19 and TRBJ2-1; D is undetermined. Trimming removed 7 bases at V and 7 bases at J, with 8 bases between. Per germline, CDR1 LNHDA and CDR2 SQIVND (reference sequence). The CDR3 extends over 11 amino acids. The CDR3 DNA is TGTGCCAGTATCGGAGCTAATGAGCAGTTCTTC. Protein product: CASIGANEQFF.

The chain carries TRBV28 and TRBJ2-1; possibly TRBD2 for D (5 bases). V dropped 5 bases and J dropped 8 bases, with 22 bases sitting between them. CDR1 and CDR2 from the germline V gene are MDHEN and SYDVKM. The CDR3 is made up of 16 amino acids. Here the CDR3 reads CASSPSGGRQRDEQFF. The CDR3, as DNA: TGTGCCAGCAGTCCGTCCGGCGGGCGCCAGAGGGATGAGCAGTTCTTC.

The count of this clone is one. This chain uses TRBV28 with TRBJ2-7, with TRBD1 identical over 9 bases. This CDR3 has 15 amino acids. V lost 2 bases to trimming and J lost 7 bases; unmatched junction nucleotides: 9. CDR1 and CDR2 from the germline V gene are MDHEN and SYDVKM. The CDR3 DNA follows: TGTGCCAGCAGTTTAGCTGGACAGGGGCTAGGGGAGCAGTACTTC. Translation: CASSLAGQGLGEQYF.

Details on this clone: Without the conserved terminal phenylalanine or tryptophan, this CDR3 likely stems from a read error. Because the CDR3's place on the DNA is in doubt, the DNA is left out and the CDR3 is given as listed by TCRdb. The chain joins TRBV2 to TRBJ2-7; the table names TRBD2, a call not compared with the DNA. Inclusive of both ends, the CDR3 amounts to 12 amino acids. Germline lookup yields CDR1 SNHLY and CDR2 FYNNEI. The CDR3 sequence: CASSEAGGLSAL.

The chain is built from TRBV27 and TRBJ2-3; D may be TRBD2 (5 bases). Trimming cost V 8 bases and J 2 bases, with 14 bases left between them. Germline V gene lookup returns CDR1 MNHEY and CDR2 SMNVEV (reference sequence). This CDR3 region has 14 residues. In DNA, the CDR3 is TGTGCCAGCCCGGGAACCTCCTACACAGATACGCAGTATTTT. Residues: CASPGTSYTDTQYF.

The chain uses TRBV5-1 and TRBJ2-5; 12 bases line up with TRBD2. The CDR3 consists of 14 residues. Losses at the gene ends were 1 base for V and 5 bases for J; bases not matched to a gene: 0. CDR1 is SGHRS, CDR2 YFSETQ, per germline. This chain's CDR3 is CASSLTSGGETQYF. The CDR3 coding sequence is TGCGCCAGCAGCTTGACTAGCGGGGGGGAGACCCAGTACTTC.

The chain uses TRBV28 and TRBJ2-2, with D tentatively TRBD2 (6 bases). The CDR3 runs to 13 residues. The V gene's germline CDR1 is MDHEN and CDR2 SYDVKM. The V and J ends lost 6 bases and 7 bases respectively, with 12 bases between them. In DNA, the CDR3 is TGTGCCAGCAGCGGCGGGGCGGGCGGGGAGCTGTTTTTT. Translating it yields CASSGGAGGELFF.

The chain is built from TRBV5-1 and TRBJ2-7; a weak D match, TRBD1 (5 bases). From germline, CDR1 is SGHRS and CDR2 YFSETQ. Trimming took 2 bases from V and 1 from J, leaving 10 bases between them. CDR3 size: 14 residues. The CDR3 loop reads CASSFESGSYEQYF. The CDR3 DNA follows: TGCGCCAGCAGCTTCGAATCAGGGTCCTACGAGCAGTACTTC.

The V gene is TRBV30, the J gene TRBJ1-2; 8 positions match TRBD1. Germline CDR1 reads GTSNPN; CDR2 reads SVGIG (reference sequence). This CDR3 is 12 amino acids long. The V segment lost 2 bases and the J segment 8 bases; nucleotides outside the gene matches: 4. CDR3 loop: CAWSSGQGGYTF. CDR3 in DNA: TGTGCCTGGAGTTCAGGACAGGGAGGCTACACCTTC.

The gene calls are TRBV28 and TRBJ1-2, with D hard to call. The germline CDR1 and CDR2 sequences are MDHEN and SYDVKM. V lost 3 bases to trimming and J lost 3 bases, with 11 bases between them. The CDR3 contains 14 residues. Here the CDR3 reads CASSFRFEDYGYTF. The CDR3 bases are TGTGCCAGCAGTTTTAGGTTTGAGGACTATGGCTACACCTTC.